The 18 T cell receptor beta chains below all came from one sample that was sequenced in a study of shared clonotypes between healthy human individuals. Assay: immunoSEQ multiplex PCR; the TCRdb copy retains only in-frame clones and omits some. The table shows around 2.5 million clones, with 90% to 95% occurring only once. The material sequenced was naive CD4+ T cells from PBMCs. The subset: CD45RA+ positively selected. All receptors derive from a man between 18 and 35 years old in good health. Some clones in this sample may be carry-over from other donors' samples.

The genes are TRBV5-4 and TRBJ2-1, with TRBD2 matching 9 bases. V lost 2 bases and J lost 6; bases outside the gene matches: 12. The CDR3 contains 17 residues. Germline assignment: CDR1 SGHNT and CDR2 YYREEE (reference sequence). CDR3 in amino acids: CASSFKTSGRSGNEQFF. Written as DNA, the CDR3 is TGTGCCAGCAGCTTCAAAACGAGCGGGAGGTCGGGCAATGAGCAGTTCTTC.

V and J are TRBV28 and TRBJ2-2; D gene ambiguous. The germline gives CDR1 MDHEN, CDR2 SYDVKM. The ends were cut back, 7 bases at V and 2 bases at J, with 14 bases in the middle. This CDR3 spans 15 amino acids. The CDR3 is CASNELAANTGELFF. The CDR3 DNA reads as TGTGCCAGCAACGAGTTGGCAGCTAACACCGGGGAGCTGTTTTTT.

In its sample, this clone was seen a few times. V and J are TRBV10-3 and TRBJ1-2, with a weak D call TRBD1 (5 bases). This CDR3 is 11 amino acids long. Deletions cut 6 bases from V and 8 bases from J, with 10 bases between. In germline, CDR1 is ENHRY, CDR2 SYGVKD. CDR3 protein: CAISGAEGYTF. Here the CDR3 DNA reads TGTGCCATCAGCGGGGCTGAGGGCTACACCTTC.

This chain links TRBV14 with TRBJ2-5; 7 bases agree with TRBD2. J lost 3 bases, V lost 4 bases, and 5 bases had no gene match. This CDR3 contains 14 residues. Germline V gene sequence: CDR1 SGHDN, CDR2 FVKESK. Written as DNA, the CDR3 is TGTGCCAGCAGCCCAGGTCTAGCGGAAGAGACCCAGTACTTC. Translating gives CASSPGLAEETQYF.

Note on this clone: This sample also contains other DNA sequences that code for the same CDR3. The chain joins TRBV7-9 to TRBJ2-3; 9 bases map to TRBD2. The CDR3 is made up of 15 amino acids. Trimming at V came to 2 bases and at J to 3 bases, leaving 3 bases not matched to a gene. The germline V gene encodes CDR1 SEHNR and CDR2 FQNEAQ (reference sequence). The CDR3 region has the DNA TGTGCCAGCAGCTTACTAGCGGGGTTAACAGATACGCAGTATTTT. It yields the protein CASSLLAGLTDTQYF.

The rearrangement uses TRBV15 and TRBJ2-1; 9 bases are shared with TRBD2. V dropped 1 base and J dropped 7; count of bases not matched to a gene: 5. The CDR3 has 15 residues. Germline V gene lookup returns CDR1 LNHNV and CDR2 YYDKDF (reference sequence). This CDR3 reads CATSRGGGGENEQFF. Written as DNA, the CDR3 is TGTGCCACCAGCAGAGGAGGCGGGGGGGAGAATGAGCAGTTCTTC. The whole variable domain, remainder taken from reference TRBV15 and TRBJ2-1, is DAMVIQNPRYQVTQFGKPVTLSCSQTLNHNVMYWYQQKSSQAPKLLFHYYDKDFNNEADTPDNFQSRRPNTSFCFLDIRSPGLGDTAMYLCATSRGGGGENEQFFGPGTRLTVL.

The chain couples TRBV5-6 to TRBJ1-1, with D unresolved. The CDR3 totals 13 residues. V gave up 2 bases and J gave up 7 bases, with 12 bases separating them. Per germline, CDR1 SGHDT and CDR2 YYEEEE. The CDR3 here is CASSFSNGFEAFF. DNA for the CDR3: TGTGCCAGCAGCTTCTCAAATGGATTTGAAGCTTTCTTT.

The chain recombines TRBV6-1 with TRBJ2-5, with D unresolved. This CDR3 contains 11 residues. The germline V and J ends were trimmed by 11 bases and 7 bases, with 14 bases remaining between them. The germline gives CDR1 MNHNS, CDR2 SASEGT. CDR3 protein: CASAAAGTQYF. The CDR3 DNA follows: TGTGCCTCGGCCGCGGCAGGGACCCAGTACTTC.

This chain connects TRBV28 to TRBJ1-5; no firm D call. Trimming removed 7 bases from V and 3 bases from J, with 7 bases in between. CDR3 length equals 12 residues. Germline CDR1 MDHEN, CDR2 SYDVKM. The CDR3 coding sequence is TGTGCCAGCAAAGGCCCCAATCAGCCCCAGCATTTT. This gives the protein CASKGPNQPQHF. Full variable domain (missing parts from reference TRBV28 and TRBJ1-5): DVKVTQSSRYLVKRTGEKVFLECVQDMDHENMFWYRQDPGLGLRLIYFSYDVKMKEKGDIPEGYSVSREKKERFSLILESASTNQTSMYLCASKGPNQPQHFGDGTRLSIL.

V and J are TRBV6-6 and TRBJ2-1; D not resolved. The germline V gene has CDR1 MNHNY and CDR2 SVGAGI (reference sequence). The CDR3 consists of 14 residues. V was cut by 7 bases and J by 8 bases, with 18 bases left in between. The chain's CDR3 is CASTNRAVTDEQFF. The CDR3 region has the DNA TGTGCCAGCACTAATAGAGCAGTTACGGATGAGCAGTTCTTC.

This clone was seen only a few times. This chain joins TRBV2 and TRBJ1-1; D is unresolved. The CDR3 runs to 10 residues. V was shortened by 2 bases and J by 11 bases, with 6 bases between the two germline ends. The germline V gene encodes CDR1 SNHLY and CDR2 FYNNEI. This chain's CDR3 is CASSEWRAFF. In DNA form, the CDR3 reads TGTGCCAGCAGTGAATGGAGGGCTTTCTTT.

The V call is TRBV6-1, the J call TRBJ1-4; no clear D. V dropped 6 bases and J dropped 8 bases, with 13 bases sitting between them. The CDR3 covers 13 residues. The germline CDR1 and CDR2 sequences are MNHNS and SASEGT. The CDR3 bases are TGTGCCAGCAGAGAATCGACGTGGGAAAAACTGTTTTTT. This encodes CASRESTWEKLFF.

The J gene is TRBJ2-2, the V gene TRBV11-2; TRBD2 matches at 9 bases. The V gene's germline CDR1 is SGHAT and CDR2 FQNNGV. With 5 bases clipped from V and 6 bases from J, the junction kept 10 bases outside the gene matches. The CDR3 covers 16 residues. The CDR3 reads CASSPWTTSGAGELFF. The CDR3 DNA is TGTGCCAGCAGCCCCTGGACGACTAGCGGCGCCGGGGAGCTGTTTTTT.

This chain connects TRBV18 to TRBJ1-1; TRBD1 matches 7 bases. The ends lost 3 bases at V and 4 bases at J; junction bases unmatched: 26. This CDR3 comprises 21 residues. Germline CDR1 and CDR2: KGHSH and LQKENI. CDR3 in amino acids: CASSPSGRTWDSPYVITEAFF. The CDR3 nucleotides are TGTGCCAGCTCACCGAGCGGGCGTACGTGGGACAGCCCCTATGTTATCACTGAAGCTTTCTTT.

This chain links TRBV11-1 with TRBJ2-1; D call uncertain. The CDR3 is 12 residues long. Germline CDR1 reads SGHAT; CDR2 reads FQDESV (reference sequence). V lost 5 bases and J 4 bases, leaving 6 bases between the germline ends. CDR3 protein: CASSALYNEQFF. The CDR3 DNA reads TGTGCCAGCAGCGCTCTATACAATGAGCAGTTCTTC.

In the case of this clone: Within the sample, other DNA sequences also encode this same CDR3. V is TRBV28 and J is TRBJ1-2; 8 nucleotides line up with TRBD1. The CDR3 is made up of 12 amino acids. Germline V CDR1 and CDR2: MDHEN, SYDVKM. V was clipped by 6 bases and J by 5 bases; unmatched bases: 2. DNA of the CDR3: TGTGCCAGCAGGGGGACAGGTTATGGCTACACCTTC. Encoded protein: CASRGTGYGYTF.

V and J are TRBV28 and TRBJ2-1, with D perhaps assigned TRBD1 or TRBD2 (5 bases each). This CDR3 has 12 residues. Between the trimmed V and J ends, which lost 6 bases and 6 bases, there was a span of 9 bases. Germline lookup yields CDR1 MDHEN and CDR2 SYDVKM. The CDR3 is CASSQGRNEQFF. The CDR3 nucleotides read TGTGCCAGCAGCCAGGGACGCAATGAGCAGTTCTTC.

The chain couples TRBV19 to TRBJ2-1; weak D call: TRBD1 (6 bases). Trimming stripped 8 bases from V and 6 bases from J, with 17 bases between. There are 14 residues in the CDR3. Per germline, CDR1 LNHDA and CDR2 SQIVND (reference sequence). DNA of the CDR3: TGTGCCAGTGCGTGGGACACAAGTCTCAATGAGCAGTTCTTC. This sequence encodes CASAWDTSLNEQFF.